This TCR beta chain is from a study of T cell repertoires in cytomegalovirus infection. This clonotype was found a few times. Antigen specificity is unknown. Using its own MiXCR run on the reads, TCRdb lists one record per CDR3 protein. Among about a million distinct CDR3 sequences listed, around 29% were seen once. The receptor was isolated from a human donor in good health (CMV status not recorded). Some clones in this sample may be carry-over from other donors' samples. Sequencing was performed on cultured CD8+ T cells from PBMCs, taken from culture after CMV antigen stimulation.

The DNA for the CDR3 is TGTGCCAGCAGCCCCGGACTAGCGGGGGACCCGAACACCGGGGAGCTGTTTTTT. It encodes CASSPGLAGDPNTGELFF. The V gene is TRBV11-2, the J gene TRBJ2-2; 13 bases match TRBD2. CDR1 and CDR2 (germline): SGHAT, FQNNGV. This CDR3 comprises 18 residues. Losses at the gene ends were 5 bases for V and 0 bases for J; bases not matched to a gene: 6.